This TCR beta chain is from a study of blood T cell repertoires in COVID-19. Across the study: T cells, B-cell-depleted T cells, or PBMCs provided the cDNA or gDNA that served as material.

The method was immunoSEQ multiplex PCR; TCRdb's version includes in-frame clones alone and lacks a portion of them. The profile covers roughly 250,000 clones, with roughly 88% appearing a single time and about 2.5% taken by the ten largest. Participant reports of clinical history set cohort assignment. The ends were cut back, 6 bases at V and 4 bases at J, with 13 bases in the middle. Germline V CDR1 and CDR2: MNHEY, SVGAGI. This CDR3 spans 14 amino acids. This clonotype was obtained from a woman aged 40-49 years with acute COVID-19. The chain carries TRBV6-5 and TRBJ1-3; a weak D match, TRBD1 (6 bases). Sequences were obtained from PBMCs or T cells enriched from blood (not recorded which). In nucleotides, the CDR3 is TGTGCCAGCAGCGAGGGGGTTTGGGGAAACACCATATATTTT. This encodes CASSEGVWGNTIYF.